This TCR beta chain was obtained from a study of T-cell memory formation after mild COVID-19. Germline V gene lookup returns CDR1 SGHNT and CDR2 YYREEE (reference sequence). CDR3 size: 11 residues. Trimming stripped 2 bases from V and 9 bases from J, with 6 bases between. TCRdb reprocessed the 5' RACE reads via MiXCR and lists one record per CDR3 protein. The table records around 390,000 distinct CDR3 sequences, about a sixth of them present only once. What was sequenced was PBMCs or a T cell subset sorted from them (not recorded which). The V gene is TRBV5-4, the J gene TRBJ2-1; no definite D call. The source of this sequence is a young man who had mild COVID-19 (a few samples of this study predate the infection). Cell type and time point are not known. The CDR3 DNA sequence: TGTGCCAGCAGCTTCTTCAGTGAGCAGTTCTTC. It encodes CASSFFSEQFF.